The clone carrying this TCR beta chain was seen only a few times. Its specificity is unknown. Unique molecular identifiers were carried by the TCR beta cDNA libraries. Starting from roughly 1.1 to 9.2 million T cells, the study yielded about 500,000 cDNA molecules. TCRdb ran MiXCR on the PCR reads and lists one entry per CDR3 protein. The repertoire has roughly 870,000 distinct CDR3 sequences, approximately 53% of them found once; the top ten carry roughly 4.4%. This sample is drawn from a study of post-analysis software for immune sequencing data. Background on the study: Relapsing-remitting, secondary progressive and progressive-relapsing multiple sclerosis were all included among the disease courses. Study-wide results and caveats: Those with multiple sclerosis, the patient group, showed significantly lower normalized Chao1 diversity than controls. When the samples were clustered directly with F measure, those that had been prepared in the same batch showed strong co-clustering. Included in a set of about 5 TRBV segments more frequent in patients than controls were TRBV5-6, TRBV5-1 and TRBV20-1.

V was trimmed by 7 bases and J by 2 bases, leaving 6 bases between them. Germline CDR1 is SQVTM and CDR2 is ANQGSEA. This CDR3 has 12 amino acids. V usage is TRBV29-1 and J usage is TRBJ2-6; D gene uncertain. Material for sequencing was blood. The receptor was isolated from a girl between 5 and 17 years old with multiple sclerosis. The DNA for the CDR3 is TGCAGCGCGTTAGCTGGGGCCAACGTCCTGACTTTC. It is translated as CSALAGANVLTF. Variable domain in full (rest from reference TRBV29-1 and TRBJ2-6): SAVISQKPSRDICQRGTSLTIQCQVDSQVTMMFWYRQQPGQSLTLIATANQGSEATYESGFVIDKFPISRPNLTFSTLTVSNMSPEDSSIYLCSALAGANVLTFGAGSRLTVL.